This T cell receptor (beta chain) is drawn from a study of radiotherapy plus CTLA-4 blockade in lung cancer. Turning to the study itself: Among patients, over 15% showed objective responses, and 30% to 35% had disease control.

Assay: immunoSEQ multiplex PCR; the TCRdb copy retains only in-frame clones and omits some. Of 81,000 or so clones detected, under 90% appear once; the ten largest clones hold approximately 0.73%. Germline values: CDR1 GTSNPN, CDR2 SVGIG (reference sequence). CDR3 length equals 11 residues. Between the trimmed V and J ends, which lost 4 bases and 10 bases, there was a span of 13 bases. As to this clone: Its matching antigen is unknown.

Study conclusions and caveats: Early shifts in blood T cell clones, with interferon-beta, reportedly predicted response best. In blood, after radiotherapy plus ipilimumab, tumor-derived TCR clones expanded.

The receptor's source is a human donor with non-small cell lung cancer who had stable disease on radiotherapy plus ipilimumab. The chain uses TRBV30 and TRBJ1-2; a weak D match, TRBD1 (6 bases). The sequencing here drew on peripheral blood, taken from a patient treated with radiotherapy plus ipilimumab. CDR3 sequence reads: CAWNNREHYTF. The CDR3 coding sequence is TGTGCCTGGAACAACAGGGAACACTACACCTTC.